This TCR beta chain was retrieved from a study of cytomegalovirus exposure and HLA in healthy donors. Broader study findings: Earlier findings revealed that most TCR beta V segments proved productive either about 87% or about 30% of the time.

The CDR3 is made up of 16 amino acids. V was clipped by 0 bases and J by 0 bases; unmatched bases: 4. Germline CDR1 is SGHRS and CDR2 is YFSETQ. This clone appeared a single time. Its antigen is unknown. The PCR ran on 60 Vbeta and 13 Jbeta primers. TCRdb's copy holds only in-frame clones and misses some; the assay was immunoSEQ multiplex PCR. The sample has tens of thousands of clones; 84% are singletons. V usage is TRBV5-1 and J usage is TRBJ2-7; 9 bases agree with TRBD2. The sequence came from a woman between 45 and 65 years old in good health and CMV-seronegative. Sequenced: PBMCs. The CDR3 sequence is CASSLDTSGSSYEQYF. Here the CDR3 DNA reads TGCGCCAGCAGCTTGGATACTAGCGGGTCCTCCTACGAGCAGTACTTC.